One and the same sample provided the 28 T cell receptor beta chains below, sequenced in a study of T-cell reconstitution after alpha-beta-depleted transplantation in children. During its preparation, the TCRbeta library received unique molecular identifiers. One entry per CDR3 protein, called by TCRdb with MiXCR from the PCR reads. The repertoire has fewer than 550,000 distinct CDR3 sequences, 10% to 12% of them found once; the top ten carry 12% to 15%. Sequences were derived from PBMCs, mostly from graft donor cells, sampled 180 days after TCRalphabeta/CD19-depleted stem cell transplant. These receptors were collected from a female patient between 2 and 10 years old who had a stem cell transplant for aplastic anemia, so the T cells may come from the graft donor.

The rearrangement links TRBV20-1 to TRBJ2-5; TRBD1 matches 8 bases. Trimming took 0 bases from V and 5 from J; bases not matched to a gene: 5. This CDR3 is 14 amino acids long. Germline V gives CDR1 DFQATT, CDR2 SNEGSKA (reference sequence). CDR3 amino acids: CSARDVAGGETQYF. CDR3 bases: TGCAGTGCTAGAGATGTGGCAGGGGGCGAGACCCAGTACTTC.

The CDR3 region has the DNA TGCAGTGCTAGGGATAGCGGGAGCTACAATGAGCAGTTCTTC. As protein: CSARDSGSYNEQFF. The rearrangement links TRBV20-1 to TRBJ2-1; 9 nucleotides align to TRBD2. Germline lookup yields CDR1 DFQATT and CDR2 SNEGSKA (reference sequence). CDR3 length: 14 residues. J was trimmed by 3 bases and V by 3 bases; bases with no gene match: 3.

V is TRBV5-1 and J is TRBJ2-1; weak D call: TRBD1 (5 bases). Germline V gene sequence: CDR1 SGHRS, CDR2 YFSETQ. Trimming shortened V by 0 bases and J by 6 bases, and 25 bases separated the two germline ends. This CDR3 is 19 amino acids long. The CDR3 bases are TGCGCCAGCAGCTTGGCCGAAAGTAGAACAGGTCGCCGTCCCAATGAGCAGTTCTTC. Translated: CASSLAESRTGRRPNEQFF.

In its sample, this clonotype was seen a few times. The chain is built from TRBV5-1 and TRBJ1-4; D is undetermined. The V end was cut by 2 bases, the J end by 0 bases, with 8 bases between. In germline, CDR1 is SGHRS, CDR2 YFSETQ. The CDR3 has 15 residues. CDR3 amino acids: CASSFSMATNEKLFF. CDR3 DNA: TGCGCCAGCAGCTTTTCAATGGCAACTAATGAAAAACTGTTTTTT.

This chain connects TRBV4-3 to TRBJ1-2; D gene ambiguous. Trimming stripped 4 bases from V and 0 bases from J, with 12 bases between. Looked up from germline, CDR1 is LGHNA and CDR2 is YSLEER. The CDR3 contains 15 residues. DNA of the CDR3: TGCGCCAGCAGCCCTCTCGGCGGGACTAACTATGGCTACACCTTC. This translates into CASSPLGGTNYGYTF.

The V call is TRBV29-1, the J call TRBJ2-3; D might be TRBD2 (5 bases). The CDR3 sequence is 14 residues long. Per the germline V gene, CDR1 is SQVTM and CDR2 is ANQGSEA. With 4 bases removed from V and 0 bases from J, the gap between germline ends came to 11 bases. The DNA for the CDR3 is TGCAGCGTTGTGAAGCGGATTAGCACAGATACGCAGTATTTT. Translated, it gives CSVVKRISTDTQYF.

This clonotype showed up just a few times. This chain's CDR3 is CSVDRGKETQYF. The DNA of the CDR3 is TGCAGCGTTGATCGGGGGAAAGAGACCCAGTACTTC. The chain has TRBV29-1 and TRBJ2-5; D may be TRBD2 (6 bases). CDR3 length: 12 amino acids. The ends were cut back, 3 bases at V and 3 bases at J, with 8 bases in the middle. CDR1 is SQVTM, CDR2 ANQGSEA, per germline.

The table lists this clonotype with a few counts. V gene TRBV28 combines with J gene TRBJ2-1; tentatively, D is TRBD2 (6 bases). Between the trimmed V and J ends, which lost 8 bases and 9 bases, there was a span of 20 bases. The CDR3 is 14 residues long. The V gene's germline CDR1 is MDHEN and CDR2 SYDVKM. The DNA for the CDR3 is TGTGCCAGCTCCCCTTGGCGGGACTTGATTGAGCAGTTCTTC. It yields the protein CASSPWRDLIEQFF.

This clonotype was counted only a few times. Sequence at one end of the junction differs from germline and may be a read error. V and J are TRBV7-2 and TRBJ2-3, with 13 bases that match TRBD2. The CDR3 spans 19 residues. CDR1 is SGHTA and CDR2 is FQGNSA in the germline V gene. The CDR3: CASSLAGVTGTSGEMGPYF. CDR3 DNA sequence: TGTGCCAGCAGTTTAGCAGGCGTTACGGGGACTAGCGGGGAAATGGGGCCGTATTTT.

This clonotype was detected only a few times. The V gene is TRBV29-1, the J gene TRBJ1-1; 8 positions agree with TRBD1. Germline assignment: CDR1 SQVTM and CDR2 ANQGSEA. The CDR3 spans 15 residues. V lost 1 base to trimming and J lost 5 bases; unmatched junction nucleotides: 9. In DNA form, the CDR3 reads TGCAGCGTTGAAGCCGCAGGGGGCGGGGGGACTGAAGCTTTCTTT. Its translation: CSVEAAGGGGTEAFF.

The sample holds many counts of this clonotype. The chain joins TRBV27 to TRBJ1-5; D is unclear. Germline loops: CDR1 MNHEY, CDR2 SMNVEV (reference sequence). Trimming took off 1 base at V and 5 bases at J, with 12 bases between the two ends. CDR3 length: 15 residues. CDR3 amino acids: CASSLYSSGDQPQHF. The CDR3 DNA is TGTGCCAGCAGTTTATACAGCTCTGGGGATCAGCCCCAGCATTTT.

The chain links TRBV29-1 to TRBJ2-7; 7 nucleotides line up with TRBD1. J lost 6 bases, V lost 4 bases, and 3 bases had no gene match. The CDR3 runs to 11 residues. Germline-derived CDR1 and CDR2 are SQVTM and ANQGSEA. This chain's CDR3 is CSVARQGEQYF. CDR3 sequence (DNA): TGCAGCGTTGCAAGACAGGGCGAGCAGTACTTC.

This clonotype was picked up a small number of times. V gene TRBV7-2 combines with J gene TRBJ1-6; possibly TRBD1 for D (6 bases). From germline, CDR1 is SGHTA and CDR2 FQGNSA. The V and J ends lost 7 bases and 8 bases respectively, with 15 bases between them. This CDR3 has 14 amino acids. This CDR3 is CASTPGGLDSPLHF. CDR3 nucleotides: TGTGCCAGCACACCCGGGGGCTTGGATTCACCCCTCCACTTT. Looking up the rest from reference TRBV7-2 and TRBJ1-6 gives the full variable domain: GAGVSQSPSNKVTEKGKDVELRCDPISGHTALYWYRQSLGQGLEFLIYFQGNSAPDKSGLPSDRFSAERTGGSVSTLTIQRTQQEDSAVYLCASTPGGLDSPLHFGNGTRLTVT.

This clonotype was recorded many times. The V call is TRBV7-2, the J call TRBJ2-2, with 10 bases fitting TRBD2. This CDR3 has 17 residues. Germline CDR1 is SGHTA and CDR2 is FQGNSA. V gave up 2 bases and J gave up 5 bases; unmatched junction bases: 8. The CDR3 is CASSLRSASGRTGELFF. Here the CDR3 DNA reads TGTGCCAGCAGCTTAAGGTCTGCTAGCGGGAGAACCGGGGAGCTGTTTTTT. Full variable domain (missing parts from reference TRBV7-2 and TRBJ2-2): GAGVSQSPSNKVTEKGKDVELRCDPISGHTALYWYRQSLGQGLEFLIYFQGNSAPDKSGLPSDRFSAERTGGSVSTLTIQRTQQEDSAVYLCASSLRSASGRTGELFFGEGSRLTVL.

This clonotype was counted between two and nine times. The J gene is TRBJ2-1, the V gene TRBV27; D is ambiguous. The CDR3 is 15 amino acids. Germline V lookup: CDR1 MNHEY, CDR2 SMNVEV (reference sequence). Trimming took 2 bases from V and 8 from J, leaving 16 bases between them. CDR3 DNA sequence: TGTGCCAGCAGTTTACCAGCTGGCGCCGCGGATGAGCAGTTCTTC. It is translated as CASSLPAGAADEQFF.

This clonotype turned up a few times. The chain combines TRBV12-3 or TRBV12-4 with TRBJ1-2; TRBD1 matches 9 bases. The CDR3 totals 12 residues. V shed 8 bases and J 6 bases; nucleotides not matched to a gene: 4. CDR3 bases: TGTGCCAGCTCCACAGGGGGCAATGGCTACACCTTC. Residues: CASSTGGNGYTF.

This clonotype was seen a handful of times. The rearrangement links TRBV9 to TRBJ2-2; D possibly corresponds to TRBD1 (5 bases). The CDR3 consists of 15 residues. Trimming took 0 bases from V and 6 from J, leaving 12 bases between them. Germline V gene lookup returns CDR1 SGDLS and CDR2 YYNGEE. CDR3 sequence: CASSVEGFPAGELFF. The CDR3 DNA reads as TGTGCCAGCAGCGTAGAGGGGTTTCCGGCCGGGGAGCTGTTTTTT.

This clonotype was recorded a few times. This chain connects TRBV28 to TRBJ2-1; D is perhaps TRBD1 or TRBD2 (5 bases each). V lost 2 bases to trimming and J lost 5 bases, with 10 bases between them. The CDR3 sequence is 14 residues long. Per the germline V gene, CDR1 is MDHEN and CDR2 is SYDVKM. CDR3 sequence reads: CASSLRRENNEQFF. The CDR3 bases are TGTGCCAGCAGTTTACGCAGGGAGAACAATGAGCAGTTCTTC. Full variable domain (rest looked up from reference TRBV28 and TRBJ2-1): DVKVTQSSRYLVKRTGEKVFLECVQDMDHENMFWYRQDPGLGLRLIYFSYDVKMKEKGDIPEGYSVSREKKERFSLILESASTNQTSMYLCASSLRRENNEQFFGPGTRLTVL.

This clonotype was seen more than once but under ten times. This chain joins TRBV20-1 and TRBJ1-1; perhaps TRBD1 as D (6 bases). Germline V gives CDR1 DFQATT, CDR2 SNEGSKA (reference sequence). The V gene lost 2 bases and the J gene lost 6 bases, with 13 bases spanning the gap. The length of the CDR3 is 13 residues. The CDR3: CSARLTGSSEAFF. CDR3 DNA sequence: TGCAGTGCTAGATTGACAGGTTCTTCTGAAGCTTTCTTT.

This CDR3 reads CASRKLGKDFSGANVLTF. The CDR3 DNA reads as TGTGCCAGCCGGAAATTGGGGAAGGATTTCTCTGGGGCCAACGTCCTGACTTTC. This sequence joins TRBV5-6 and TRBJ2-6; D remains unclear. Germline CDR1 SGHDT, CDR2 YYEEEE. This CDR3 contains 18 residues. The germline V and J ends were trimmed by 7 bases and 0 bases, with 20 bases remaining between them.

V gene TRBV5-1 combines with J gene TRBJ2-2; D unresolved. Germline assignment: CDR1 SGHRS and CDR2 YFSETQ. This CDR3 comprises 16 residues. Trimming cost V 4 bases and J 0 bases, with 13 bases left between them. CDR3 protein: CASSLRDTANTGELFF. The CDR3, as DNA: TGCGCCAGCAGCCTACGTGACACAGCGAACACCGGGGAGCTGTTTTTT. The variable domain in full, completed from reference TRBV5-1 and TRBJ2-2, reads KAGVTQTPRYLIKTRGQQVTLSCSPISGHRSVSWYQQTPGQGLQFLFEYFSETQRNKGNFPGRFSGRQFSNSRSEMNVSTLELGDSALYLCASSLRDTANTGELFFGEGSRLTVL.

In DNA form, the CDR3 reads TGTGCCAGCAGAAATCCAATTACAGGGGGCGGGAGGACAGATACGCAGTATTTT. Amino acid sequence: CASRNPITGGGRTDTQYF. The chain has TRBV12-3 or TRBV12-4 and TRBJ2-3; D possibly corresponds to TRBD1 (9 bases). With 6 bases removed from V and 3 bases from J, the gap between germline ends came to 25 bases. The CDR3 extends over 18 amino acids.

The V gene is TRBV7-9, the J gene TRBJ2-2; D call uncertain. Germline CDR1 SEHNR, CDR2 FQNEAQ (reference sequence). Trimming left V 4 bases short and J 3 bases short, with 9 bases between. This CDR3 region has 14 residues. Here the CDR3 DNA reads TGTGCCAGCAGCTCATCCGGGTACACCGGGGAGCTGTTTTTT. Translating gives CASSSSGYTGELFF.

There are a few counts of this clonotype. This chain's CDR3 is CASTAGGAGGREQFF. The CDR3 nucleotides are TGTGCCAGCACCGCCGGAGGAGCGGGAGGACGGGAGCAGTTCTTC. This chain connects TRBV6-2 or TRBV6-3 to TRBJ2-1; 9 bases fit TRBD2. CDR1 and CDR2 (germline): MNHEY, SVGEGT. J lost 10 bases, V lost 7 bases, and 14 bases had no gene match. This CDR3 is 15 amino acids long.

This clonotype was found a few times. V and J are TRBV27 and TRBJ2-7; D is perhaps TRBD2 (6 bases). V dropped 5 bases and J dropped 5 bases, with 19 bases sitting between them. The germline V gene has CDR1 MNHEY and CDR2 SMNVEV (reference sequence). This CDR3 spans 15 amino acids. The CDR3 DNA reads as TGTGCCAGCAGTCCGGACTACCCAGGAGGGGACGAGCAGTACTTC. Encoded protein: CASSPDYPGGDEQYF.

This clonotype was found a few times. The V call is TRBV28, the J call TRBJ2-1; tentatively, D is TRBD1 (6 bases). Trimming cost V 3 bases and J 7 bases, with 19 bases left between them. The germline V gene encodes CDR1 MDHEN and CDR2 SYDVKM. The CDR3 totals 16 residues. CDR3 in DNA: TGTGCCAGCAGTTTGTTGGGGGCGCGGAGGACGAATGAGCAGTTCTTC. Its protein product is CASSLLGARRTNEQFF. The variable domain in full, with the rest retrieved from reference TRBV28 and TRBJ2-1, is DVKVTQSSRYLVKRTGEKVFLECVQDMDHENMFWYRQDPGLGLRLIYFSYDVKMKEKGDIPEGYSVSREKKERFSLILESASTNQTSMYLCASSLLGARRTNEQFFGPGTRLTVL.

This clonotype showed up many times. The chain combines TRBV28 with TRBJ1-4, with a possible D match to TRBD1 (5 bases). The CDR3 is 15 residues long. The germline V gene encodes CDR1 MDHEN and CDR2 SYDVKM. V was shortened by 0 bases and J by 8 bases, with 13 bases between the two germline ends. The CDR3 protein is CASSLWAPRGEKLFF. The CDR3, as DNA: TGTGCCAGCAGTTTATGGGCGCCCCGGGGCGAAAAACTGTTTTTT.

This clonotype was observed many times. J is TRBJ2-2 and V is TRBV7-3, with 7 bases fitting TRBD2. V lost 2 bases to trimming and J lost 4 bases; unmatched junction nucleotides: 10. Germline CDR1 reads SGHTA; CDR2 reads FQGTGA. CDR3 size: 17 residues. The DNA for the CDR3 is TGTGCCAGCAGCTTACTGGGACGGGAGCGGGGCACCGGGGAGCTGTTTTTT. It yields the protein CASSLLGRERGTGELFF. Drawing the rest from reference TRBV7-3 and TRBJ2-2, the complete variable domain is GAGVSQTPSNKVTEKGKYVELRCDPISGHTALYWYRQSLGQGPEFLIYFQGTGAADDSGLPNDRFFAVRPEGSVSTLKIQRTERGDSAVYLCASSLLGRERGTGELFFGEGSRLTVL.